The next 5 T cell receptor beta chains were all read from a single sample in a study of TIL therapy for anti-PD-1-resistant metastatic lung cancer. Time point specified: pre-treatment sample, taken before nivolumab and TIL therapy. Sequencing used immunoSEQ v3. This table comes from immunoSEQ multiplex PCR, and its TCRdb copy is limited to in-frame clones, with some not included. Here the sample spans tens of thousands of clones, around four fifths being singletons. Sequencing was performed on blood, taken at baseline. All receptors derive from a person between 25 and 80 years old with non-small cell lung cancer.

This chain joins TRBV5-5 and TRBJ1-2, with a possible D match to TRBD1 (5 bases). CDR3 length: 15 amino acids. V was cut by 4 bases and J by 5 bases, with 18 bases left in between. Germline V CDR1 and CDR2: SGHKS, YYEKEE (reference sequence). In DNA, the CDR3 is TGTGCCAGCAGCACCGCTATGGGGGGAGTGTATGGCTACACCTTC. This gives the protein CASSTAMGGVYGYTF.

The chain carries TRBV4-3 and TRBJ1-2; TRBD1 matches 8 bases. V gave up 0 bases and J gave up 8 bases; unmatched junction bases: 8. From germline, CDR1 is LGHNA and CDR2 YSLEER. This CDR3 has 15 amino acids. CDR3 loop: CASSQETTGVGGYTF. In DNA, the CDR3 is TGCGCCAGCAGCCAAGAAACGACAGGGGTAGGAGGCTACACCTTC.

The chain employs TRBV7-9 and TRBJ2-1; perhaps TRBD2 as D (6 bases). V was cut by 4 bases and J by 8 bases, with 18 bases left in between. Germline loops: CDR1 SEHNR, CDR2 FQNEAQ (reference sequence). The CDR3 has 15 amino acids. Written as DNA, the CDR3 is TGTGCCAGCAGCTCGGCCTGGGTGGGGGGACATGAGCAGTTCTTC. It codes for CASSSAWVGGHEQFF.

The chain recombines TRBV5-1 with TRBJ2-3; 9 bases line up with TRBD1. Germline trimming cut 5 bases from V and 6 bases from J; bases unmatched to any gene: 13. In germline, CDR1 is SGHRS, CDR2 YFSETQ. The CDR3 totals 16 residues. CDR3 loop: CASSSAGTGIFDTQYF. The CDR3 DNA sequence: TGCGCCAGCAGTTCAGCCGGGACAGGGATATTCGATACGCAGTATTTT.

This chain connects TRBV5-8 to TRBJ1-4; TRBD1 agrees at 9 bases. This CDR3 comprises 16 residues. Looked up from germline, CDR1 is SGHTS and CDR2 is YDEGEE. J was trimmed by 6 bases and V by 2 bases; bases with no gene match: 8. The CDR3 here is CASSLQGASRYEKLFF. CDR3 coding DNA: TGTGCCAGCAGCTTACAGGGGGCGAGTCGGTATGAAAAACTGTTTTTT.